The source of this TCR beta chain is a study of cytomegalovirus exposure and HLA in healthy donors. The overall study: Unique TCRs numbering roughly 85 million, obtained from HLA-typed donors, made up an early data release.

Researchers ran the PCR with 60 Vbeta and 13 Jbeta primers. Assay used: immunoSEQ multiplex PCR; TCRdb lists only in-frame clones, some missing. This table holds around 270,000 clones, 80% found once. Overall study results and limits: It was reportedly the case that the classifier diagnosed cytomegalovirus status with high specificity and sensitivity. The authors later found TCR association rates varying by HLA locus, with DRB1 most and HLA-C fewest. Association of fewer than 20,000 TCR beta sequences with HLA alleles was found at 0.05 false discovery rate in a later analysis.

This CDR3 has 15 residues. Germline values: CDR1 WSHSY, CDR2 SAAADI. The ends were cut back, 4 bases at V and 0 bases at J, with 11 bases in the middle. With respect to this clone: Antigen specificity is unknown.

The sample was PBMCs. This chain links TRBV10-2 with TRBJ2-3; D unresolved. The sequence came from a girl between 2 and 10 years old in good health and CMV-seronegative. This CDR3 reads CASSVRQASTDTQYF. DNA for the CDR3: TGCGCCAGCAGTGTAAGGCAGGCAAGCACAGATACGCAGTATTTT.